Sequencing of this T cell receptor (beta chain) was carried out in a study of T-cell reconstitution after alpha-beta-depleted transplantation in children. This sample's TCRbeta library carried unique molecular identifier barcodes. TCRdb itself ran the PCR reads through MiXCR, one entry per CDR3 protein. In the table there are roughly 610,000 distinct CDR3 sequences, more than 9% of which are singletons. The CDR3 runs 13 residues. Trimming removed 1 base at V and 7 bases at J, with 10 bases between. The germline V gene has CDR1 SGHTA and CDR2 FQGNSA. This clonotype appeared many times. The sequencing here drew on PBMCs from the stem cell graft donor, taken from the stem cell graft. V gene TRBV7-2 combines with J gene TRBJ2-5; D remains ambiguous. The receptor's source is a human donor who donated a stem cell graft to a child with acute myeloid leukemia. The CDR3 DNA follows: TGTGCCAGCAGCTTAGGAAAAAAGGGGACCCAGTACTTC. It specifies CASSLGKKGTQYF.